Below, one TCR beta chain is given with its context. In the study's own analysis: Quantification of nucleated cells was approximated via reference gene primer amplification. Sequencing was performed with immunoSEQ multiplex PCR; in TCRdb, only in-frame clones are kept and a portion is missing. V and J calls and clone size are given by that table; D and trimming were obtained from the DNA. This sample has 68,000 or so clones; about 91% occur once, and the top ten carry roughly 8.8%. Germline V CDR1 and CDR2: SNHLY, FYNNEI. V gave up 4 bases and J gave up 5 bases; unmatched junction bases: 21. The CDR3 sequence is 19 residues long. This entry is derived from a study of blood T cell repertoires in COVID-19.

Sequenced: peripheral blood. The J gene is TRBJ2-7, the V gene TRBV2; 9 bases are a match to TRBD1. This clonotype was obtained from a man between 45 and 60 years old with active COVID-19. The DNA for the CDR3 is TGTGCCAGCAGTGTATCCGGGACAGGGAAACTCCGAGTGGACCACGAGCAGTACTTC. Translation gives CASSVSGTGKLRVDHEQYF. The full variable domain, in which reference TRBV2 and TRBJ2-7 provide the parts outside the CDR3, is EPEVTQTPSHQVTQMGQEVILRCVPISNHLYFYWYRQILGQKVEFLVSFYNNEISEKSEIFDDQFSVERPDGSNFTLKIRSTKLEDSAMYFCASSVSGTGKLRVDHEQYFGPGTRLTVT.